The sequence of this T cell receptor (beta chain) was determined in a study of blood T cell repertoires in COVID-19. Participant ages covered about 18 to 95 years across 24 US areas. About this clone itself: This same CDR3 is encoded by further DNA sequences in the sample.

The assay was immunoSEQ multiplex PCR, and TCRdb's table has in-frame clones only and misses some. Seen here are 150,000 to 200,000 clones, around 84% observed once, and the top ten hold 4.5% to 7.5%. The CDR3 consists of 13 residues. Trimming removed 3 bases from V and 2 bases from J, with 6 bases in between. Germline CDR1 reads SGDLS; CDR2 reads YYNGEE. The V call is TRBV9, the J call TRBJ2-1; no clear D. Sequences were obtained from PBMCs or T cells enriched from blood (not recorded which). The receptor comes from a man aged 35 to 55 who had recovered from COVID-19. Here the CDR3 reads CASSGGAYNEQFF. The CDR3 region has the DNA TGTGCCAGCAGCGGCGGAGCCTACAATGAGCAGTTCTTC.